The 6 T cell receptor beta chains reported below all come from one sample, sequenced in a study of T cell clonality in common variable immunodeficiency. Some clones are missing from TCRdb's copy, which holds only in-frame ones; the method was immunoSEQ multiplex PCR. The sample shows tens of thousands of clones, none of them appearing just once. What was sequenced was peripheral blood mononuclear cells. The receptors stem from a person aged 18-70 years in good health.

In its sample, this clone was seen many times. The read gets to within 3 residues of the CDR3 end, and the germline J gene fills in the rest. The rearrangement uses TRBV20-1 and TRBJ2-3; D is ambiguous. CDR1 is DFQATT and CDR2 is SNEGSKA in the germline V gene (reference sequence). The CDR3 sequence is 12 residues long. V lost 5 bases and J 3 bases, leaving 9 bases between the germline ends. The CDR3 DNA, read in part, is TGCAGTGCTCCCCTTAGAACAGATACG. It encodes CSAPLRTDT. From start to end, the CDR3 is CSAPLRTDTQYF.

In its sample, this clone was seen many times. The read terminates 3 residues ahead of where the CDR3 ends, so the germline J gene completes it. The rearrangement joins TRBV10-3 to TRBJ2-2; tentative D call: TRBD2 (6 bases). Looked up from germline, CDR1 is ENHRY and CDR2 is SYGVKD. This CDR3 comprises 14 residues. V was cut by 3 bases and J by 6 bases, with 11 bases left in between. The sequenced part of the CDR3 DNA is TGTGCCATCAGTGATATTAGCGGAGCCGGGGAG. It translates to CAISDISGAGE. The whole CDR3 is CAISDISGAGELFF.

This clone showed up many times. Read data end 3 residues before the CDR3 end; the end is taken from the germline J gene. V and J are TRBV7-6 and TRBJ2-3; 8 nucleotides agree with TRBD1. The V gene end was trimmed by 5 bases and the J gene end by 1 base; junction bases not matched to a gene: 5. CDR1 is SGHVS, CDR2 FNYEAQ, per germline. The CDR3 consists of 15 residues. The CDR3 reads CASSDRGGRTDTQYF. The part of the CDR3 DNA that was read is TGTGCCAGCAGCGACAGGGGCGGACGCACAGATACG.

This clone was seen at least ten times. The DNA ends 3 residues before the CDR3 does, and the rest of the CDR3 is filled in from the germline J gene. V usage is TRBV30 and J usage is TRBJ2-6; D is possibly TRBD1 (5 bases). Trimming left V 4 bases short and J 0 bases short, with 10 bases between. Per the germline V gene, CDR1 is GTSNPN and CDR2 is SVGIG (reference sequence). This CDR3 is 15 amino acids long. CDR3 loop: CAWTGKSSGANVLTF. The CDR3 bases that were read are TGTGCCTGGACAGGGAAGAGCTCTGGGGCCAACGTC.

This clone was observed at least ten times. With the read ending 3 residues before the CDR3 end, the germline J gene is used to fill in that end. The chain has TRBV19 and TRBJ2-5; D might be TRBD1 (6 bases). Germline V gene sequence: CDR1 LNHDA, CDR2 SQIVND (reference sequence). The ends were cut back, 3 bases at V and 5 bases at J, with 16 bases in the middle. This CDR3 comprises 15 residues. This CDR3 is CASSIGGGGPETQYF. CDR3 DNA (partial): TGTGCCAGTAGTATTGGGGGTGGGGGCCCGGAGACC.

This clone appeared many times. The read stops 3 residues short of the end of the CDR3; the missing end is completed from the germline J gene. The V and J genes are TRBV19 and TRBJ2-1; D remains ambiguous. CDR3 size: 13 residues. V lost 0 bases and J 5 bases, leaving 5 bases between the germline ends. CDR1 is LNHDA and CDR2 is SQIVND in the germline V gene (reference sequence). The CDR3 loop reads CASSIEAHNEQFF. The CDR3 bases that were read are TGTGCCAGTAGTATAGAGGCCCACAATGAG.